These T cell receptor beta chains were read from a single sample in a study of blood T cells in healthy people across ages. Each CDR3 protein gets one entry after TCRdb re-called the 5' RACE reads with MiXCR. The top ten clones hold less than 2.5% of a sample with under 2,000,000 distinct CDR3 sequences, about 50% of them seen once. The sequencing sample was made of blood. The receptors were sampled from a middle-aged woman in good health. Both conserved end residues are part of each CDR3. Fields, in order: clone size, D gene, J gene, V gene, CDR3 protein, CDR3 DNA. The D gene is left open where the match is weak. Size is omitted from some rows. Given values are once, few, many or a class for expanded clones.

clone size: NA
D gene: TRBD1
J gene: TRBJ1-2
V gene: TRBV4-3
CDR3 protein: CAGSLETGNYGYTF
CDR3 DNA: TGCGCCGGCAGTCTAGAGACAGGGAACTATGGCTACACCTTC

clone size: NA
D gene: NA
J gene: TRBJ2-1
V gene: TRBV29-1
CDR3 protein: CSADSCNEQFF
CDR3 DNA: TGCAGCGCCGACAGCTGCAATGAGCAGTTCTTC

clone size: NA
D gene: TRBD2
J gene: TRBJ2-7
V gene: TRBV7-2
CDR3 protein: CASSRGGGRDEQYF
CDR3 DNA: TGTGCCAGCAGTAGGGGCGGGGGTCGAGACGAGCAGTACTTC

clone size: NA
D gene: TRBD2
J gene: TRBJ2-3
V gene: TRBV6-1
CDR3 protein: CASSATSGGPDTQYF
CDR3 DNA: TGTGCCAGCAGTGCGACTAGCGGGGGGCCAGATACGCAGTATTTT

clone size: once
D gene: TRBD1
J gene: TRBJ1-6
V gene: TRBV7-8
CDR3 protein: CASSPAQGDGNSPLHF
CDR3 DNA: TGTGCCAGCTCCCCCGCCCAGGGGGATGGCAATTCACCCCTCCACTTT

clone size: few
D gene: NA
J gene: TRBJ2-3
V gene: TRBV29-1
CDR3 protein: CSVAGAAEAAVDTQYF
CDR3 DNA: TGCAGCGTTGCCGGGGCAGCAGAAGCAGCGGTCGATACGCAGTATTTT

clone size: many
D gene: TRBD2
J gene: TRBJ2-5
V gene: TRBV13
CDR3 protein: CASSSRTSQETQYF
CDR3 DNA: TGTGCCAGCAGCTCTCGGACTAGTCAAGAGACCCAGTACTTC

clone size: few
D gene: NA
J gene: TRBJ2-7
V gene: TRBV13
CDR3 protein: CASSANGRSGEEQYF
CDR3 DNA: TGTGCCAGCAGCGCCAATGGCAGGAGCGGAGAGGAGCAGTACTTC

clone size: NA
D gene: NA
J gene: TRBJ1-5
V gene: TRBV21-1
CDR3 protein: CASSLSGHRQTSNQPQHF
CDR3 DNA: TGTGCCAGCAGCCTATCGGGACATCGCCAGACTAGCAATCAGCCCCAGCATTTT

clone size: NA
D gene: NA
J gene: TRBJ1-1
V gene: TRBV7-2
CDR3 protein: CASSQGAYTEAFF
CDR3 DNA: TGTGCCAGCAGCCAAGGGGCCTACACTGAAGCTTTCTTT

clone size: once
D gene: NA
J gene: TRBJ2-7
V gene: TRBV28
CDR3 protein: CASSPGLERRYEQYF
CDR3 DNA: TGTGCCAGCAGCCCAGGGCTGGAGCGACGATACGAGCAGTACTTC

clone size: NA
D gene: TRBD1
J gene: TRBJ1-4
V gene: TRBV7-2
CDR3 protein: CASSKLTGTGGRKLFF
CDR3 DNA: TGTGCCAGCAGCAAACTGACCGGGACAGGGGGAAGAAAACTGTTTTTT

clone size: NA
D gene: TRBD1
J gene: TRBJ1-6
V gene: TRBV20-1
CDR3 protein: CSARDIRDRGRDVGSPLHF
CDR3 DNA: TGCAGTGCTAGAGATATCCGGGACAGGGGGCGAGATGTGGGTTCACCCCTCCACTTT

clone size: few
D gene: NA
J gene: TRBJ1-4
V gene: TRBV29-1
CDR3 protein: CSVGFGDANEKLFF
CDR3 DNA: TGCAGCGTCGGGTTTGGGGATGCTAATGAAAAACTGTTTTTT

clone size: NA
D gene: NA
J gene: TRBJ2-7
V gene: TRBV20-1
CDR3 protein: CSARAGNLYEQYF
CDR3 DNA: TGCAGTGCTAGAGCGGGGAATTTGTACGAGCAGTACTTC

clone size: NA
D gene: TRBD1
J gene: TRBJ1-2
V gene: TRBV7-6
CDR3 protein: CASSLAGNRDRGHGYTF
CDR3 DNA: TGTGCCAGCAGCTTAGCGGGAAACCGGGACAGGGGTCATGGCTACACCTTC

clone size: NA
D gene: NA
J gene: TRBJ2-7
V gene: TRBV13
CDR3 protein: CASSLAGSPQYF
CDR3 DNA: TGTGCCAGCAGCTTAGCGGGGTCCCCGCAGTACTTC

clone size: NA
D gene: NA
J gene: TRBJ1-2
V gene: TRBV10-3
CDR3 protein: CAISESGGAYGYTF
CDR3 DNA: TGTGCCATCAGTGAGTCGGGAGGGGCCTATGGCTACACCTTC

clone size: NA
D gene: NA
J gene: TRBJ1-2
V gene: TRBV9
CDR3 protein: CASSVAATANYGYTF
CDR3 DNA: TGTGCCAGCAGCGTAGCGGCGACGGCTAACTATGGCTACACCTTC